The 15 T cell receptor beta chains in this list originate from one sample, sequenced in a study of early T cells in non-severe SARS-CoV-2 infection. TCRdb reanalysed the 5' RACE reads using MiXCR and keeps one entry per CDR3 protein. The sample shows some 90,000 distinct CDR3 sequences, about 15% of them seen only once. Sequenced input: whole blood. These receptors originate from an adult who was a healthcare worker with PCR-confirmed SARS-CoV-2 infection or an uninfected control (not recorded which).

DNA of the CDR3: TGCGCCAGCAGCTTGGACCAAGCGGGAGGCTCCTACAATGAGCAGTTCTTC. It codes for CASSLDQAGGSYNEQFF. This chain uses TRBV5-1 with TRBJ2-1; 9 bases agree with TRBD2. The CDR3 runs to 17 residues. Germline V gene sequence: CDR1 SGHRS, CDR2 YFSETQ. The ends lost 0 bases at V and 0 bases at J; junction bases unmatched: 4.

This sequence joins TRBV15 and TRBJ2-7, with D tentatively TRBD1 (6 bases). Between the trimmed V and J ends, which lost 3 bases and 2 bases, there was a span of 11 bases. Germline V gene sequence: CDR1 LNHNV, CDR2 YYDKDF (reference sequence). There are 14 residues in the CDR3. The CDR3 DNA reads TGTGCCACCAGCAGCACGACAGGAACCTACGAGCAGTACTTC. Protein sequence: CATSSTTGTYEQYF.

The V call is TRBV11-2, the J call TRBJ2-3; possible D gene TRBD2, 5 bases. Germline V gene lookup returns CDR1 SGHAT and CDR2 FQNNGV. This CDR3 has 15 residues. Trimming shortened V by 2 bases and J by 3 bases, and 12 bases separated the two germline ends. In DNA form, the CDR3 reads TGTGCCAGCAGCTTAACTAGTTTGAGGACAGATACGCAGTATTTT. It is translated as CASSLTSLRTDTQYF.

This clonotype has a handful of counts. The rearrangement links TRBV10-3 to TRBJ2-7; no clear D gene. CDR3 length: 12 amino acids. V was cut by 6 bases and J by 5 bases, with 11 bases left in between. CDR1 ENHRY and CDR2 SYGVKD come from the germline V gene. The CDR3 reads CAIRADLDEQYF. CDR3 bases: TGTGCCATCAGGGCCGACCTCGACGAGCAGTACTTC.

The rearrangement joins TRBV7-9 to TRBJ2-1; D remains unclear. This CDR3 contains 11 residues. Germline assignment: CDR1 SEHNR and CDR2 FQNEAQ (reference sequence). V lost 7 bases, J lost 9 bases, and 10 bases lay in between. The DNA of the CDR3 is TGTGCCAGCATCACGTGGAGTGAGCAGTTCTTC. Amino acid sequence: CASITWSEQFF.

This clonotype showed up just a few times. V gene TRBV6-6 combines with J gene TRBJ2-5, with 8 bases fitting TRBD1. CDR1 and CDR2 (germline): MNHNY, SVGAGI (reference sequence). CDR3 length: 15 residues. Trimming at V came to 2 bases and at J to 5 bases, leaving 7 bases not matched to a gene. CDR3 residues: CASSYRLTGGETQYF. Here the CDR3 DNA reads TGTGCCAGCAGTTACCGCCTTACAGGGGGGGAGACCCAGTACTTC.

The rearrangement links TRBV20-1 to TRBJ2-7; 8 nucleotides agree with TRBD1. This CDR3 is 12 amino acids long. From germline, CDR1 is DFQATT and CDR2 SNEGSKA (reference sequence). J was trimmed by 4 bases and V by 5 bases; bases with no gene match: 4. CDR3 residues: CSASDRVYEQYF. CDR3 sequence (DNA): TGCAGTGCTTCGGACAGGGTGTACGAGCAGTACTTC.

This clonotype has a handful of counts. The J gene is TRBJ2-1, the V gene TRBV20-1; TRBD1 matches 10 bases. The CDR3 is 11 residues long. Germline V gene lookup returns CDR1 DFQATT and CDR2 SNEGSKA (reference sequence). V shed 5 bases, J shed 12 bases, and the junction held 4 bases outside the gene matches. The CDR3 DNA is TGCAGTGCTCCGACAGGGGGCCGGCAGTTCTTC. Translating it yields CSAPTGGRQFF.

The chain joins TRBV28 to TRBJ1-5; 8 positions agree with TRBD1. Germline V gives CDR1 MDHEN, CDR2 SYDVKM. This CDR3 has 17 amino acids. V was pared by 3 bases and J by 0 bases, with 7 bases of the junction left unmatched. The chain's CDR3 is CASSFWGQALSNQPQHF. The CDR3 DNA is TGTGCCAGCAGTTTCTGGGGACAGGCCCTTAGCAATCAGCCCCAGCATTTT.

There are many counts of this clonotype. The V gene is TRBV15, the J gene TRBJ1-2; 7 nucleotides match TRBD1. The CDR3 has 15 amino acids. After removal of 0 bases from V and 4 bases from J, the junction contained 5 bases not matched to a gene. CDR1 is LNHNV and CDR2 is YYDKDF in the germline V gene (reference sequence). CDR3 in DNA: TGTGCCACCAGCAGAGAAGGAGGGGGCCGCTATGGCTACACCTTC. It yields the protein CATSREGGGRYGYTF.

The rearrangement joins TRBV6-5 to TRBJ1-4, with a possible D match to TRBD1 (6 bases). Trimming removed 4 bases from V and 7 bases from J, with 16 bases in between. The V gene's germline CDR1 is MNHEY and CDR2 SVGAGI. The CDR3 consists of 15 residues. The CDR3 loop is CASSFTGTTAEKLFF. The CDR3 nucleotides read TGTGCCAGCAGTTTTACAGGGACGACGGCTGAAAAACTGTTTTTT.

The CDR3, as DNA: TGTGCCAGCAGGGAGGGGACATTCTACAATGAGCAGTTCTTC. This translates into CASREGTFYNEQFF. The chain uses TRBV6-6 and TRBJ2-1; D tentatively fits TRBD1 or TRBD2 (6 bases each). Trimming left V 6 bases short and J 3 bases short, with 12 bases between. From germline, CDR1 is MNHNY and CDR2 SVGAGI (reference sequence). The CDR3 is made up of 14 amino acids.

Concerning this clonotype: A much larger clonotype is one base distant, so this may be a read error. The chain couples TRBV6-1 to TRBJ1-5; D possibly corresponds to TRBD1 (6 bases). The CDR3 runs 13 residues. With 11 bases removed from V and 3 bases from J, the gap between germline ends came to 14 bases. Per germline, CDR1 MNHNS and CDR2 SASEGT. The CDR3 coding sequence is TGTGCCGGTCGGAAGGGGGTCAATCAGCCCCAGCATTTT. This encodes CAGRKGVNQPQHF.

This sequence joins TRBV5-1 and TRBJ2-2, with D possibly TRBD1 on 5 matching bases. The CDR3 runs 17 residues. CDR1 and CDR2 (germline): SGHRS, YFSETQ. The V and J ends lost 0 bases and 4 bases respectively, with 16 bases between them. CDR3 sequence reads: CASSLDPSGSVTGELFF. The CDR3 DNA reads as TGCGCCAGCAGCTTGGACCCCTCAGGGTCCGTCACCGGGGAGCTGTTTTTT.

This chain joins TRBV7-8 and TRBJ2-3, with D possibly being TRBD2 (6 bases). The germline V gene has CDR1 SGHVS and CDR2 FQNEAQ. This CDR3 has 16 amino acids. V lost 5 bases to trimming and J lost 4 bases, with 19 bases between them. The CDR3 is CASSMREVSFSDTQYF. CDR3 DNA sequence: TGTGCCAGCAGCATGAGGGAGGTATCCTTCTCAGATACGCAGTATTTT. Using reference TRBV7-8 and TRBJ2-3 for the parts outside the CDR3, the full variable domain is GAGVSQSPRYKVAKRGQDVALRCDPISGHVSLFWYQQALGQGPEFLTYFQNEAQLDKSGLPSDRFFAERPEGSVSTLKIQRTQQEDSAVYLCASSMREVSFSDTQYFGPGTRLTVL.